The following is a TCR beta chain sequence with its context. Its cognate antigen is unknown. The sample is drawn from a study of T cell responses to AZD1222 COVID-19 vaccine. Study results and caveats: The study sampled repertoires only after the peak T cell response. Most donors were white British, females outnumbered males, and clonal diversity was possibly underestimated.

With 5 bases clipped from V and 0 bases from J, the junction kept 8 bases outside the gene matches. The CDR3 runs to 17 residues. Per the germline V gene, CDR1 is MNHNY and CDR2 is SVGAGI (reference sequence). Profiled with immunoSEQ multiplex PCR; TCRdb holds only in-frame clones, not every one. This sample yields 120,000 to 150,000 clones, of which about 92% are seen a single time; under 2% belongs to the top ten. This clonotype originated in an adult in good health. The material sequenced was peripheral blood, taken on day 0 of AZD1222 vaccination. The chain employs TRBV6-6 and TRBJ2-3; 10 bases are a match to TRBD2. The CDR3 sequence: CASSQLAGGPSTDTQYF. The CDR3 DNA reads TGTGCCAGCAGTCAATTAGCGGGGGGCCCTAGCACAGATACGCAGTATTTT.